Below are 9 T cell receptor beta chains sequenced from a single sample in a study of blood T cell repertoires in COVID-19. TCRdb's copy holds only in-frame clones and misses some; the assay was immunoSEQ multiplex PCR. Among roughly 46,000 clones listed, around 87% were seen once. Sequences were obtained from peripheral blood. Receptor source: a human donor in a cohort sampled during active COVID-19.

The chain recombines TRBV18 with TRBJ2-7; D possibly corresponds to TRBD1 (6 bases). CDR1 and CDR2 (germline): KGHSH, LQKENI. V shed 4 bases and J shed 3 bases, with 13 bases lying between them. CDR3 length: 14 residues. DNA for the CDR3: TGTGCCAGCTCACAGGACAGCTATAGCTACGAGCAGTACTTC. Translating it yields CASSQDSYSYEQYF. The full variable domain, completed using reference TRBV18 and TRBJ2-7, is NAGVMQNPRHLVRRRGQEARLRCSPMKGHSHVYWYRQLPEEGLKFMVYLQKENIIDESGMPKERFSAEFPKEGPSILRIQQVVRGDSAAYFCASSQDSYSYEQYFGPGTRLTVT.

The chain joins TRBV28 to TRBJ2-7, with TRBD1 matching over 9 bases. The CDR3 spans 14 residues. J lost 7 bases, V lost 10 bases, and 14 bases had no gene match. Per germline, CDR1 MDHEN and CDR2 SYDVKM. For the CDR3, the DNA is TGTGCCACCGAAATGGGGACAGGGACAGGGGAGCAGTACTTC. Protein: CATEMGTGTGEQYF.

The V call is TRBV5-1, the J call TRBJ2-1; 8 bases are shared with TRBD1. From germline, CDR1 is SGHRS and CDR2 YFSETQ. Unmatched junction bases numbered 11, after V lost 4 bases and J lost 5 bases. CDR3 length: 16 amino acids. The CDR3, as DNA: TGCGCCAGCAGCACGCGACCGGGACAGGTTAACAATGAGCAGTTCTTC. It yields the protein CASSTRPGQVNNEQFF.

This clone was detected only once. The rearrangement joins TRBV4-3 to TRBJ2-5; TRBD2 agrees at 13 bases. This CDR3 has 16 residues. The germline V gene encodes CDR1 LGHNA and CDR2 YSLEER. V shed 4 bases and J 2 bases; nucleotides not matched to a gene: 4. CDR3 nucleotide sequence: TGCGCCAGCAGCCTCAGACTAGCGGGGGGACAAGAGACCCAGTACTTC. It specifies CASSLRLAGGQETQYF.

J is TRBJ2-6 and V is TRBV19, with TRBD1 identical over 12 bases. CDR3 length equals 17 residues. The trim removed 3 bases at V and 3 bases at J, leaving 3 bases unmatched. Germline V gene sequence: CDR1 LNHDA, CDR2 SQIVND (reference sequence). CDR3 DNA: TGTGCCAGTAGTATGGGACAGGGGGCAAGTGGGGCCAACGTCCTGACTTTC. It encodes CASSMGQGASGANVLTF.

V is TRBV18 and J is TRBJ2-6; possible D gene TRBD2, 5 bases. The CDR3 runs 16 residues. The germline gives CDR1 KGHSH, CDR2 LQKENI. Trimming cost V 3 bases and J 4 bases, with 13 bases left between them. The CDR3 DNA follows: TGTGCCAGCTCACCGACGCGGGCGGAAGGGGCCAACGTCCTGACTTTC. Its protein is CASSPTRAEGANVLTF.

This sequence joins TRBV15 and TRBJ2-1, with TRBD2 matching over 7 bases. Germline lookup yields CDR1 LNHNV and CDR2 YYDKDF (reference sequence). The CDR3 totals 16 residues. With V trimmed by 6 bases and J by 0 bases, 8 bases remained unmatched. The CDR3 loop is CATSNWGGSSYNEQFF. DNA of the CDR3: TGTGCCACCAGTAACTGGGGCGGGAGCTCCTACAATGAGCAGTTCTTC.

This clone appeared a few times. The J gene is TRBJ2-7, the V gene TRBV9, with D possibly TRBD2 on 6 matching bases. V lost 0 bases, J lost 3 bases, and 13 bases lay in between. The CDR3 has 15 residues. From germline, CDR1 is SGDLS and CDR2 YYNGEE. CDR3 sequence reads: CASSVAGGEIYEQYF. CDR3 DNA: TGTGCCAGCAGCGTAGCTGGCGGGGAGATCTACGAGCAGTACTTC.

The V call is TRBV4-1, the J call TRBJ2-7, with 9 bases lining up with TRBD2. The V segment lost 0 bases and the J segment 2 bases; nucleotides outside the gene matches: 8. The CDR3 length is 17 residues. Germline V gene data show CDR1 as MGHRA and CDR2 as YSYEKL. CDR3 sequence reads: CASSQDRVTSGPYEQYF. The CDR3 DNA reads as TGCGCCAGCAGCCAAGATCGTGTGACTAGCGGACCCTACGAGCAGTACTTC.